These 29 T cell receptor beta chains were sequenced from one sample in a study of CD8 T cells in Susac syndrome. Random-hexamer reverse transcription was applied to roughly 0.5 to 1 ug RNA. MiXCR, applied by TCRdb to the immunoSEQ multiplex PCR reads, yields one record per CDR3 protein. Of about 180,000 distinct CDR3 sequences in the sample, 85% to 95% were seen once. Sequenced: CD4+ T cells from PBMCs. Receptors originate from a human donor with Susac syndrome.

The rearrangement joins TRBV11-2 to TRBJ1-2; D perhaps matches TRBD1 (6 bases). Trimming shortened V by 0 bases and J by 7 bases, and 12 bases separated the two germline ends. CDR1 SGHAT and CDR2 FQNNGV come from the germline V gene. The CDR3 runs 14 residues. The DNA of the CDR3 is TGTGCCAGCAGCTTAGAGGCGCAGGGGAGTGGCTACACCTTC. Protein sequence: CASSLEAQGSGYTF.

The genes are TRBV30 and TRBJ1-3, with D possibly being TRBD1 (6 bases). This CDR3 has 15 residues. Germline loops: CDR1 GTSNPN, CDR2 SVGIG (reference sequence). V was shortened by 1 base and J by 0 bases, with 10 bases between the two germline ends. The CDR3 loop reads CAWSATGASGNTIYF. Written as DNA, the CDR3 is TGTGCCTGGAGTGCGACAGGAGCCTCTGGAAACACCATATATTTT.

The rearrangement uses TRBV28 and TRBJ2-1, with D possibly being TRBD1 (5 bases). This CDR3 is 15 amino acids long. CDR1 is MDHEN and CDR2 is SYDVKM in the germline V gene. V was pared by 3 bases and J by 7 bases, with 16 bases between. The CDR3 is CASSLLGVAGNEQFF. CDR3 nucleotides: TGTGCCAGCAGTTTGTTAGGCGTGGCAGGGAATGAGCAGTTCTTC.

This clonotype has just one count. V usage is TRBV4-3 and J usage is TRBJ2-5; TRBD2 matches 7 bases. With V trimmed by 1 base and J by 5 bases, 16 bases remained unmatched. The CDR3 covers 18 residues. CDR1 LGHNA and CDR2 YSLEER come from the germline V gene. The DNA of the CDR3 is TGCGCCAGCAGCCAAGCCCGCCTCACTAACGGGAGGTGGGAGACCCAGTACTTC. It specifies CASSQARLTNGRWETQYF.

The J gene is TRBJ2-5, the V gene TRBV21-1; the listed D gene, TRBD2, was not tested against the DNA. TRBV21-1 is flagged as a pseudogene. The length of the CDR3 is 18 residues. For the CDR3, the DNA is TGTGCCAGCAGCAAATGGGGTCAACTAGCGGGACGTCAGGAGACCCAGTACTTC. Encoded protein: CASSKWGQLAGRQETQYF.

This chain connects TRBV4-1 to TRBJ2-1; 9 bases agree with TRBD2. CDR3 size: 16 residues. Germline CDR1 is MGHRA and CDR2 is YSYEKL. Losses at the gene ends were 0 bases for V and 6 bases for J; bases not matched to a gene: 6. CDR3 protein: CASSQDGRGGTNEQFF. The CDR3 DNA follows: TGCGCCAGCAGCCAAGACGGGCGGGGGGGAACCAATGAGCAGTTCTTC.

The gene calls are TRBV19 and TRBJ1-4; D call uncertain. The V gene's germline CDR1 is LNHDA and CDR2 SQIVND (reference sequence). The CDR3 is made up of 14 amino acids. The germline V and J ends were trimmed by 5 bases and 4 bases, with 11 bases remaining between them. The CDR3 is CASSPTADNEKLFF. The CDR3 DNA sequence: TGTGCCAGTAGTCCAACAGCTGATAATGAAAAACTGTTTTTT.

The CDR3 sequence is CSVEVRARNTEAFF. As DNA, the CDR3 is TGCAGCGTTGAAGTGAGGGCCCGGAACACTGAAGCTTTCTTT. This rearrangement joins TRBV29-1 to TRBJ1-1; D is unresolved. There are 14 residues in the CDR3. Trimming shortened V by 1 base and J by 1 base, and 10 bases separated the two germline ends. Germline loops: CDR1 SQVTM, CDR2 ANQGSEA.

In DNA form, the CDR3 reads TGCGCCAGCAGCGGAAGCTCTGGAAACACCATATATTTT. Its translation is CASSGSSGNTIYF. V gene TRBV5-1 combines with J gene TRBJ1-3; D ambiguous. Deletions cut 4 bases from V and 0 bases from J, with 5 bases between. Germline V gene sequence: CDR1 SGHRS, CDR2 YFSETQ. The CDR3 covers 13 residues.

This clonotype has just a few counts. The chain recombines TRBV20-1 with TRBJ2-7, with TRBD2 identical over 8 bases. The germline V gene encodes CDR1 DFQATT and CDR2 SNEGSKA (reference sequence). This CDR3 contains 13 residues. J gave up 2 bases and V 5 bases, and 5 bases lay outside the gene matches. The CDR3 here is CSASAGGTYEQYF. CDR3 DNA sequence: TGCAGTGCTTCTGCGGGAGGAACCTACGAGCAGTACTTC.

The rearrangement links TRBV7-2 to TRBJ2-7; the match to TRBD1 covers 11 bases. V lost 2 bases and J lost 5; bases outside the gene matches: 8. The germline gives CDR1 SGHTA, CDR2 FQGNSA. CDR3 length equals 16 residues. The CDR3 region is CASSLRTPGQGDEQYF. The CDR3 DNA follows: TGTGCCAGCAGCTTAAGGACCCCGGGACAGGGGGACGAGCAGTACTTC. The full variable domain, its missing parts supplied by reference TRBV7-2 and TRBJ2-7, is GAGVSQSPSNKVTEKGKDVELRCDPISGHTALYWYRQSLGQGLEFLIYFQGNSAPDKSGLPSDRFSAERTGGSVSTLTIQRTQQEDSAVYLCASSLRTPGQGDEQYFGPGTRLTVT.

This clonotype was observed a single time. The chain links TRBV5-1 to TRBJ2-7; D uncertain. CDR3 size: 14 residues. The germline V and J ends were trimmed by 2 bases and 2 bases, with 11 bases remaining between them. Germline V gene sequence: CDR1 SGHRS, CDR2 YFSETQ. The CDR3 reads CASSLLADTYEQYF. The DNA for the CDR3 is TGCGCCAGCAGCTTATTGGCTGATACCTACGAGCAGTACTTC.

This chain joins TRBV2 and TRBJ2-2, with 9 bases aligning to TRBD1. After removal of 6 bases from V and 5 bases from J, the junction contained 7 bases not matched to a gene. The CDR3 contains 15 residues. CDR1 is SNHLY, CDR2 FYNNEI, per germline. The CDR3 reads CASRGGQGITGELFF. The CDR3 DNA follows: TGTGCCAGCAGGGGGGGACAGGGAATAACCGGGGAGCTGTTTTTT.

The rearrangement joins TRBV7-3 to TRBJ2-3; TRBD1 aligns across 8 bases. Germline V CDR1 and CDR2: SGHTA, FQGTGA. This CDR3 has 14 amino acids. V shed 5 bases, J shed 4 bases, and the junction held 5 bases outside the gene matches. This CDR3 reads CASSPRQGSDTQYF. DNA for the CDR3: TGTGCCAGCAGCCCCCGACAGGGGTCAGATACGCAGTATTTT. Full variable domain (rest looked up from reference TRBV7-3 and TRBJ2-3): GAGVSQTPSNKVTEKGKYVELRCDPISGHTALYWYRQSLGQGPEFLIYFQGTGAADDSGLPNDRFFAVRPEGSVSTLKIQRTERGDSAVYLCASSPRQGSDTQYFGPGTRLTVL.

The gene calls are TRBV20-1 and TRBJ2-7, with D perhaps TRBD1 (5 bases). V was trimmed by 4 bases and J by 2 bases, leaving 15 bases between them. The germline gives CDR1 DFQATT, CDR2 SNEGSKA (reference sequence). The length of the CDR3 is 14 residues. In DNA form, the CDR3 reads TGCAGTGCTATAGCCCCCACAGGTACCTACGAGCAGTACTTC. Amino acids: CSAIAPTGTYEQYF.

This chain joins TRBV20-1 and TRBJ2-7, with 12 bases that match TRBD2. The junction had 8 bases not matched to a gene; V was cut back by 2 bases and J by 3 bases. Germline V gene sequence: CDR1 DFQATT, CDR2 SNEGSKA (reference sequence). The length of the CDR3 is 16 residues. The CDR3 protein is CSARTRTSGIFYEQYF. In DNA, the CDR3 is TGCAGTGCTAGAACAAGGACTAGCGGGATTTTCTACGAGCAGTACTTC.

The V gene is TRBV15, the J gene TRBJ1-4; no definite D call. Germline CDR1 and CDR2: LNHNV and YYDKDF (reference sequence). V was trimmed by 0 bases and J by 3 bases, leaving 17 bases between them. The CDR3 covers 18 residues. Written as DNA, the CDR3 is TGTGCCACCAGCAGAGATTTGTTAAAAAAGTTTTCTAATGAAAAACTGTTTTTT. As protein: CATSRDLLKKFSNEKLFF.

V usage is TRBV2 and J usage is TRBJ1-1, with D possibly TRBD1 on 6 matching bases. This CDR3 region has 14 residues. V lost 7 bases to trimming and J lost 12 bases, with 24 bases between them. CDR1 and CDR2 from the germline V gene are SNHLY and FYNNEI. CDR3 amino acids: CASTLLASGGGTFF. CDR3 sequence (DNA): TGTGCCAGCACCTTGCTGGCTAGTGGGGGCGGGACTTTCTTT.

V and J are TRBV20-1 and TRBJ1-2; unclear D gene. The germline V and J ends were trimmed by 6 bases and 2 bases, with 13 bases remaining between them. The CDR3 spans 13 residues. CDR1 and CDR2 (germline): DFQATT, SNEGSKA (reference sequence). CDR3: CSATRESNYGYTF. DNA for the CDR3: TGCAGTGCCACCCGCGAGTCCAACTATGGCTACACCTTC.

The rearrangement uses TRBV28 and TRBJ1-2, with TRBD1 matching over 7 bases. The germline V gene has CDR1 MDHEN and CDR2 SYDVKM. This CDR3 is built from 12 residues. V trimming: 10 bases; J trimming: 7 bases; junction bases outside the gene matches: 9. The CDR3: CATYEGARGYTF. DNA for the CDR3: TGTGCCACTTACGAGGGGGCGCGTGGCTACACCTTC.

This chain joins TRBV29-1 and TRBJ2-1; 9 bases are a match to TRBD2. The junction had 7 bases not matched to a gene; V was cut back by 8 bases and J by 2 bases. CDR3 length: 14 amino acids. CDR1 SQVTM and CDR2 ANQGSEA come from the germline V gene. CDR3 amino acids: CSTGGLAPYNEQFF. Written as DNA, the CDR3 is TGCAGCACGGGGGGACTAGCTCCCTACAATGAGCAGTTCTTC.

The chain couples TRBV28 to TRBJ2-3; 8 positions match TRBD2. Trimming at V came to 6 bases and at J to 0 bases, leaving 8 bases not matched to a gene. The CDR3 covers 16 residues. Germline loops: CDR1 MDHEN, CDR2 SYDVKM. The CDR3 DNA follows: TGTGCCAGCAGCCGAATAGCGGGGCAGAGCACAGATACGCAGTATTTT. Translated: CASSRIAGQSTDTQYF.

The chain couples TRBV20-1 to TRBJ2-2; D call uncertain. The length of the CDR3 is 14 residues. V lost 2 bases to trimming and J lost 2 bases, with 9 bases between them. In germline, CDR1 is DFQATT, CDR2 SNEGSKA (reference sequence). CDR3 nucleotides: TGCAGTGCTAGAAGCCGTGTAAACACCGGGGAGCTGTTTTTT. It yields the protein CSARSRVNTGELFF.

This clonotype was picked up one time. This chain links TRBV12-3 or TRBV12-4 with TRBJ2-1; tentatively, D is TRBD1 (5 bases). The CDR3 runs 15 residues. Deletions cut 3 bases from V and 1 base from J, with 10 bases between. CDR3 DNA sequence: TGTGCCAGCAGTTTCCGGGCAGGGTCCTACAATGAGCAGTTCTTC. This sequence encodes CASSFRAGSYNEQFF.

V usage is TRBV2 and J usage is TRBJ2-5, with 9 bases that match TRBD1. The CDR3 spans 15 residues. The germline V gene encodes CDR1 SNHLY and CDR2 FYNNEI. Losses at the gene ends were 11 bases for V and 4 bases for J; bases not matched to a gene: 14. The DNA for the CDR3 is TGTGCCGGAACTACAGGGGGCTCCTCGCCAGAGACCCAGTACTTC. Amino acid sequence: CAGTTGGSSPETQYF.

This rearrangement joins TRBV7-2 to TRBJ2-1, with D unclear. Germline V gene data show CDR1 as SGHTA and CDR2 as FQGNSA. With 3 bases removed from V and 6 bases from J, the gap between germline ends came to 12 bases. CDR3 length: 14 residues. CDR3 DNA: TGTGCCAGCAGCTTCGGACCTGGGCCCAATGAGCAGTTCTTC. Protein product: CASSFGPGPNEQFF.

The chain links TRBV28 to TRBJ2-3, with 9 bases matching TRBD2. The CDR3 has 15 amino acids. Germline V gene data show CDR1 as MDHEN and CDR2 as SYDVKM. V was clipped by 5 bases and J by 7 bases; unmatched bases: 10. CDR3 DNA sequence: TGTGCCAGCAGTCGGCTAGCGGGGATCAGGTATACGCAGTATTTT. This gives the protein CASSRLAGIRYTQYF.

This chain connects TRBV6-1 to TRBJ1-1; 10 bases are a match to TRBD1. The J segment lost 9 bases and the V segment lost 3 bases, leaving 4 bases of the junction unmatched. The length of the CDR3 is 13 residues. Germline V gives CDR1 MNHNS, CDR2 SASEGT. CDR3 residues: CASSDRDRGQAFF. The DNA of the CDR3 is TGTGCCAGCAGTGACCGGGACAGGGGACAAGCTTTCTTT.

The V call is TRBV19, the J call TRBJ1-5, with TRBD1 matching 8 bases. CDR1 is LNHDA, CDR2 SQIVND, per germline (reference sequence). This CDR3 region has 14 residues. Trimming took 7 bases from V and 6 from J; bases not matched to a gene: 8. CDR3 in DNA: TGTGCCAGTAATCAAGGACAGGGATCTCAGCCCCAGCATTTT. Amino acids: CASNQGQGSQPQHF. The full variable domain, its missing parts supplied by reference TRBV19 and TRBJ1-5, is DGGITQSPKYLFRKEGQNVTLSCEQNLNHDAMYWYRQDPGQGLRLIYYSQIVNDFQKGDIAEGYSVSREKKESFPLTVTSAQKNPTAFYLCASNQGQGSQPQHFGDGTRLSIL.